This entry features one T cell receptor beta chain sequence. No antigen is known for it. This sample was included in a study of monozygotic twins with inflammatory bowel disease. In preparing each TCR library, 3500 ng of total RNA was used. The study subjected TCRalpha and TCRbeta cDNA to two nested PCRs of around 15 and 9 cycles. With the 5' RACE reads reprocessed, TCRdb shows one record per CDR3 protein and no DNA. This sample's clone table lists over 200,000 distinct CDR3 sequences. Germline lookup yields CDR1 MDHEN and CDR2 SYDVKM. This CDR3 contains 13 residues. Notes on the study in general: Researchers reported no repertoire similarity difference between concordant and discordant twins, possibly from limited power.

This receptor was taken from a human donor with ulcerative colitis or Crohn's disease, or a healthy co-twin of an affected twin (not recorded which). J is TRBJ2-2 and V is TRBV28. The sample taken for sequencing was blood. The CDR3 loop is CASSLQVPGELFF. Based on the CDR3 plus reference TRBV28 and TRBJ2-2, the full variable domain is DVKVTQSSRYLVKRTGEKVFLECVQDMDHENMFWYRQDPGLGLRLIYFSYDVKMKEKGDIPEGYSVSREKKERFSLILESASTNQTSMYLCASSLQVPGELFFGEGSRLTVL.